This T cell receptor beta chain stems from a study of cytomegalovirus exposure and HLA in healthy donors. Study context: Researchers previously reported finding some 110 million unique TCR beta sequences from approximately 200 million T cells. Study results and limitations: It was reported that TCR beta sequences correctly inferred the HLA-A and HLA-B alleles for most subjects.

PCR employed 60 Vbeta and 13 Jbeta primers. Profiled with immunoSEQ multiplex PCR; TCRdb holds only in-frame clones, not every one. The specimen's table records 95,000 to 150,000 clones. As regards this clone: What it binds is not known.

V was pared by 5 bases and J by 8 bases, with 11 bases of the junction left unmatched. Germline-derived CDR1 and CDR2 are LNHNV and YYDKDF (reference sequence). The CDR3 runs 14 residues. The sequence was obtained from a young man in good health and CMV-seronegative. This sequence joins TRBV15 and TRBJ1-2; 7 positions match TRBD1. The sequenced material came from PBMCs. The CDR3 nucleotides read TGTGCCACCAGCCTACGCACGACAGGGAGCGGCTACACCTTC. Translated, it gives CATSLRTTGSGYTF.